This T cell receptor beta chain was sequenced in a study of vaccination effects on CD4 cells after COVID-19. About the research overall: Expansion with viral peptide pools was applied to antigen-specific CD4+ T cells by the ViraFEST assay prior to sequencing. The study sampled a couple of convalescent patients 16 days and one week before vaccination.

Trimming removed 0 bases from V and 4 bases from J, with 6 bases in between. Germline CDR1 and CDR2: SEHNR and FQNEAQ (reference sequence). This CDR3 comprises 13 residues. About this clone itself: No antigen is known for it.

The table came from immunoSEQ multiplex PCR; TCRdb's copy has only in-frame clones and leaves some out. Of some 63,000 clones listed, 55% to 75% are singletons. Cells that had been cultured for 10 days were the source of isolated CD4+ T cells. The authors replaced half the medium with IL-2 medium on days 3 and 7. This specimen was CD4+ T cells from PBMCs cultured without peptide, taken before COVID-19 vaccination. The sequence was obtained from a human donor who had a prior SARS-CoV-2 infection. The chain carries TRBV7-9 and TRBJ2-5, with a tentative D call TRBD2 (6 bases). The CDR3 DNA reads TGTGCCAGCAGCTTAGCGGGGGGAGAGACCCAGTACTTC. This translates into CASSLAGGETQYF.